This T cell receptor beta chain was found in a study of cytomegalovirus exposure and HLA in healthy donors. PCR used 60 Vbeta primers and 13 Jbeta primers. Here immunoSEQ multiplex PCR was the method, and the copy in TCRdb shows in-frame clones only, minus some. The sample lists fewer than 200,000 clones, about 75% occurring once. General study findings and limits: Solely CMV serostatus was available to characterize immune exposure. Later analysis identified several of the most significant clusters that appeared linked to common viral pathogens.

Points on this clone: Its antigen is currently unknown.

This clonotype was sampled from a woman between 50 and 59 years old in good health and CMV-seropositive. Sequenced material: PBMCs.

CDR3 loop: CASSHQGQGSNQPQHF. The CDR3 DNA reads as TGCGCCAGCAGCCACCAAGGACAGGGTAGCAATCAGCCCCAGCATTTT. The chain employs TRBV4-1 and TRBJ1-5, with TRBD1 identical over 8 bases. This CDR3 is built from 16 residues. Germline values: CDR1 MGHRA, CDR2 YSYEKL. With V trimmed by 3 bases and J by 0 bases, 4 bases remained unmatched.